What follows are 26 T cell receptor beta chains derived from one specimen sequenced in a study of radiotherapy plus CTLA-4 blockade in lung cancer. Sequencing was performed with immunoSEQ multiplex PCR; in TCRdb, only in-frame clones are kept and a portion is missing. The profile shows 20,000 to 25,000 clones, approximately 73% of them singletons. The material sequenced was peripheral blood, taken from a patient treated with radiotherapy plus ipilimumab. The origin of the receptors is a human donor with non-small cell lung cancer who had stable disease on radiotherapy plus ipilimumab.

V usage is TRBV6-6 and J usage is TRBJ2-7, with 8 bases that match TRBD2. This CDR3 has 15 amino acids. The trim removed 0 bases at V and 7 bases at J, leaving 8 bases unmatched. From germline, CDR1 is MNHNY and CDR2 SVGAGI (reference sequence). CDR3 DNA sequence: TGTGCCAGCAGTTACTCGAAGTCGGGAGGGAAGGAGCAGTACTTC. This codes for CASSYSKSGGKEQYF.

V and J are TRBV7-9 and TRBJ2-3, with D tentatively TRBD1 (6 bases). The CDR3 has 15 amino acids. The germline V and J ends were trimmed by 1 base and 4 bases, with 12 bases remaining between them. Germline CDR1 is SEHNR and CDR2 is FQNEAQ (reference sequence). CDR3 in DNA: TGTGCCAGCAGCTTAGACAGGGTAGTGGCAGATACGCAGTATTTT. The encoded protein is CASSLDRVVADTQYF.

This rearrangement joins TRBV29-1 to TRBJ2-4; D remains ambiguous. This CDR3 region has 15 residues. The germline V gene has CDR1 SQVTM and CDR2 ANQGSEA. V was shortened by 4 bases and J by 3 bases, with 16 bases between the two germline ends. CDR3 coding DNA: TGCAGCGTTGTAATTTCGGCGGCTGACAAAAACATTCAGTACTTC. It codes for CSVVISAADKNIQYF.

This sequence joins TRBV19 and TRBJ2-5; no definite D call. Per the germline V gene, CDR1 is LNHDA and CDR2 is SQIVND (reference sequence). This CDR3 spans 13 amino acids. The V end was cut by 10 bases, the J end by 2 bases, with 14 bases between. CDR3 amino acids: CATSNSAQETQYF. The DNA of the CDR3 is TGTGCCACCTCTAACTCGGCGCAAGAGACCCAGTACTTC.

The chain links TRBV18 to TRBJ2-1; 7 nucleotides align to TRBD2. Losses at the gene ends were 4 bases for V and 4 bases for J; bases not matched to a gene: 7. The CDR3 spans 15 residues. CDR1 KGHSH and CDR2 LQKENI come from the germline V gene. For the CDR3, the DNA is TGTGCCAGCTCACGGCGGGAGAGCGAGTACAATGAGCAGTTCTTC. It encodes CASSRRESEYNEQFF. The variable domain in full, with the rest retrieved from reference TRBV18 and TRBJ2-1, is NAGVMQNPRHLVRRRGQEARLRCSPMKGHSHVYWYRQLPEEGLKFMVYLQKENIIDESGMPKERFSAEFPKEGPSILRIQQVVRGDSAAYFCASSRRESEYNEQFFGPGTRLTVL.

This clone has only one observation. This sequence joins TRBV7-2 and TRBJ2-2; 8 positions match TRBD2. The germline CDR1 and CDR2 sequences are SGHTA and FQGNSA. The trim removed 5 bases at V and 6 bases at J, leaving 8 bases unmatched. This CDR3 contains 15 residues. The CDR3 nucleotides are TGTGCCAGCAGCACAAGGACTAGCTTAGCCGGGGAGCTGTTTTTT. It encodes CASSTRTSLAGELFF.

This chain connects TRBV27 to TRBJ2-5; possibly TRBD1 or TRBD2 for D (5 bases each). CDR1 and CDR2 (germline): MNHEY, SMNVEV (reference sequence). This CDR3 comprises 14 residues. The germline V and J ends were trimmed by 8 bases and 7 bases, with 20 bases remaining between them. The DNA of the CDR3 is TGTGCCAGCGGGATTCCCGGGACCCCCCGGACCCAGTACTTC. Translating gives CASGIPGTPRTQYF.

CDR3 nucleotide sequence: TGTGCCAGCAGCTTGGGACTCTGGGACAGGGGCGACTTTGACACCGGGGAGCTGTTTTTT. This gives the protein CASSLGLWDRGDFDTGELFF. The genes are TRBV5-8 and TRBJ2-2, with 10 bases that match TRBD1. Germline CDR1 reads SGHTS; CDR2 reads YDEGEE. With 0 bases clipped from V and 3 bases from J, the junction kept 14 bases outside the gene matches. The CDR3 is made up of 20 amino acids.

This clone has only one observation. The CDR3 is CASDPPEASSTDTQYF. The DNA of the CDR3 is TGTGCCAGCGATCCCCCTGAGGCATCTAGCACAGATACGCAGTATTTT. The rearrangement uses TRBV5-4 and TRBJ2-3; D uncertain. Per germline, CDR1 SGHNT and CDR2 YYREEE (reference sequence). V gave up 7 bases and J gave up 0 bases, with 18 bases separating them. The CDR3 sequence is 16 residues long.

The chain joins TRBV5-8 to TRBJ1-5; D uncertain. The CDR3 has 15 amino acids. Trimming took 4 bases from V and 11 from J, leaving 22 bases between them. Germline values: CDR1 SGHTS, CDR2 YDEGEE. The CDR3 sequence: CASSQGSGPERSQHF. The DNA of the CDR3 is TGTGCCAGCAGCCAAGGATCTGGACCCGAGAGGTCCCAGCATTTT.

The CDR3 DNA sequence: TGTGCCAGCAGCCCAGGTGTAGCTACCGGGGAGCTGTTTTTT. It translates to CASSPGVATGELFF. V and J are TRBV9 and TRBJ2-2, with D unclear. CDR1 SGDLS and CDR2 YYNGEE come from the germline V gene. Trimming took 4 bases from V and 5 from J, leaving 12 bases between them. This CDR3 is 14 amino acids long.

This rearrangement joins TRBV9 to TRBJ2-5; no clear D gene. V gave up 0 bases and J gave up 1 base, with 10 bases separating them. Germline V lookup: CDR1 SGDLS, CDR2 YYNGEE. The CDR3 is 15 residues long. CDR3 amino acids: CASSVEGSIQETQYF. Written as DNA, the CDR3 is TGTGCCAGCAGCGTAGAAGGCAGCATCCAAGAGACCCAGTACTTC.

The rearrangement uses TRBV19 and TRBJ1-5; possibly TRBD1 for D (5 bases). CDR1 and CDR2 (germline): LNHDA, SQIVND (reference sequence). The CDR3 has 14 amino acids. V lost 3 bases to trimming and J lost 4 bases, with 10 bases between them. CDR3 DNA sequence: TGTGCCAGTAGTATTCGACGGGGGAATCAGCCCCAGCATTTT. Its translation: CASSIRRGNQPQHF.

J is TRBJ2-1 and V is TRBV28; TRBD1 might be the D (5 bases). Deletions cut 4 bases from V and 9 bases from J, with 10 bases between. Germline-derived CDR1 and CDR2 are MDHEN and SYDVKM. The CDR3 spans 12 residues. The CDR3 nucleotides read TGTGCCAGCAGTTCGGCTAGGGGTGAGCAGTTCTTC. Residues: CASSSARGEQFF. The full variable domain, completed using reference TRBV28 and TRBJ2-1, is DVKVTQSSRYLVKRTGEKVFLECVQDMDHENMFWYRQDPGLGLRLIYFSYDVKMKEKGDIPEGYSVSREKKERFSLILESASTNQTSMYLCASSSARGEQFFGPGTRLTVL.

The rearrangement links TRBV15 to TRBJ1-2; D not resolved. Trimming pared 6 bases from V and 8 bases from J, leaving 13 bases between. The CDR3 has 12 residues. Looked up from germline, CDR1 is LNHNV and CDR2 is YYDKDF (reference sequence). The CDR3 sequence is CATSFRAGGYTF. DNA for the CDR3: TGTGCCACCAGTTTTAGGGCTGGGGGCTACACCTTC.

This clone was seen a handful of times. The chain links TRBV19 to TRBJ1-1; 9 nucleotides agree with TRBD1. After removal of 4 bases from V and 0 bases from J, the junction contained 6 bases not matched to a gene. This CDR3 is 16 amino acids long. Germline V CDR1 and CDR2: LNHDA, SQIVND (reference sequence). The CDR3 coding sequence is TGTGCCAGTAGTAGCCCGGGGACAGGGTTGAACACTGAAGCTTTCTTT. Protein product: CASSSPGTGLNTEAFF.

A single count supports this clone. The rearrangement uses TRBV20-1 and TRBJ2-4; D remains unclear. Deletions cut 0 bases from V and 13 bases from J, with 10 bases between. The germline gives CDR1 DFQATT, CDR2 SNEGSKA (reference sequence). CDR3 size: 11 residues. In nucleotides, the CDR3 is TGCAGTGCTAGAGATCCACCGATCCAGTACTTC. It translates to CSARDPPIQYF.

As DNA, the CDR3 is TGTGCCAGCACTTTTGGACAGGGACCCACTGAAGCTTTCTTT. Amino acid sequence: CASTFGQGPTEAFF. The chain uses TRBV6-1 and TRBJ1-1; TRBD1 agrees at 8 bases. The junction had 8 bases not matched to a gene; V was cut back by 7 bases and J by 4 bases. Germline loops: CDR1 MNHNS, CDR2 SASEGT. This CDR3 has 14 amino acids.

Only a few counts were recorded for this clone. The V and J genes are TRBV18 and TRBJ2-3; 9 bases fit TRBD1. The V gene end was trimmed by 3 bases and the J gene end by 1 base; junction bases not matched to a gene: 5. The CDR3 sequence is 16 residues long. The V gene's germline CDR1 is KGHSH and CDR2 LQKENI. The CDR3 coding sequence is TGTGCCAGCTCACCTAAACAGGGGGCTGGCACAGATACGCAGTATTTT. Translating gives CASSPKQGAGTDTQYF. The full variable domain, its missing parts supplied by reference TRBV18 and TRBJ2-3, is NAGVMQNPRHLVRRRGQEARLRCSPMKGHSHVYWYRQLPEEGLKFMVYLQKENIIDESGMPKERFSAEFPKEGPSILRIQQVVRGDSAAYFCASSPKQGAGTDTQYFGPGTRLTVL.

The rearrangement uses TRBV2 and TRBJ2-3; TRBD1 matches 9 bases. There are 15 residues in the CDR3. Germline trimming cut 6 bases from V and 2 bases from J; bases unmatched to any gene: 6. Germline loops: CDR1 SNHLY, CDR2 FYNNEI. CDR3 in DNA: TGTGCCAGCAGGGGACAGGGAGGCCCCACAGATACGCAGTATTTT. Amino acids: CASRGQGGPTDTQYF.

This clone was seen only once. The rearrangement links TRBV10-3 to TRBJ2-1; TRBD2 matches at 7 bases. With 0 bases clipped from V and 8 bases from J, the junction kept 10 bases outside the gene matches. CDR1 and CDR2 from the germline V gene are ENHRY and SYGVKD. This CDR3 is 16 amino acids long. The chain's CDR3 is CAISESTQAGRDEQFF. CDR3 in DNA: TGTGCCATCAGTGAGTCGACTCAAGCGGGGAGGGATGAGCAGTTCTTC.

In DNA form, the CDR3 reads TGTGCCAGCAGCTTAATTCGACAGAACAATCAGCCCCAGCATTTT. It encodes CASSLIRQNNQPQHF. J is TRBJ1-5 and V is TRBV7-2; possible D gene TRBD1, 5 bases. This CDR3 spans 15 amino acids. The V and J ends lost 2 bases and 3 bases respectively, with 11 bases between them. Germline V gene lookup returns CDR1 SGHTA and CDR2 FQGNSA.

V usage is TRBV14 and J usage is TRBJ1-1; D possibly corresponds to TRBD1 (5 bases). Trimming took 2 bases from V and 0 from J, leaving 10 bases between them. The germline CDR1 and CDR2 sequences are SGHDN and FVKESK. The CDR3 runs to 15 residues. The CDR3 reads CASSQQGAMNTEAFF. The CDR3 region has the DNA TGTGCCAGCAGCCAACAGGGAGCCATGAACACTGAAGCTTTCTTT.

The chain joins TRBV6-1 to TRBJ1-2; 9 nucleotides align to TRBD1. The ends lost 4 bases at V and 2 bases at J; junction bases unmatched: 2. CDR1 MNHNS and CDR2 SASEGT come from the germline V gene. This CDR3 has 14 amino acids. CDR3 loop: CASSVGTGNYGYTF. Here the CDR3 DNA reads TGTGCCAGCAGTGTCGGGACAGGGAACTATGGCTACACCTTC.

V and J are TRBV7-2 and TRBJ1-3, with no clear D. The CDR3 spans 16 residues. Trimming took 3 bases from V and 2 from J, leaving 14 bases between them. The germline gives CDR1 SGHTA, CDR2 FQGNSA. For the CDR3, the DNA is TGTGCCAGCAGCTTGTTTTCGGGTTTTGCTGGAAACACCATATATTTT. Translation: CASSLFSGFAGNTIYF.

The chain links TRBV28 to TRBJ2-7; D is undetermined. Germline CDR1 MDHEN, CDR2 SYDVKM. Trimming shortened V by 5 bases and J by 1 base, and 15 bases separated the two germline ends. This CDR3 contains 15 residues. CDR3 sequence: CASSPNEASSYEQYF. The CDR3 DNA sequence: TGTGCCAGCAGTCCCAACGAGGCTTCATCCTACGAGCAGTACTTC.